This section outlines one T cell receptor beta chain sequence together with its context. The antigen is unknown. A read error may produce the germline difference seen at one junction end. This specimen belongs to a study of tumor and adjacent non-tumor tissue in lung cancer. Study-wide results and limits: Tumor tissue had significantly higher TCR diversity than normal lung.

Three rounds of nested PCR, following a modified ARM-PCR protocol, produced the TCRbeta library. TCRdb itself ran the multiplex PCR reads through MiXCR, one entry per CDR3 protein. This sample has 100,000 to 120,000 distinct CDR3 sequences, with under 90% found just once. The CDR3 is 13 residues long. The germline V gene encodes CDR1 SNHLY and CDR2 FYNNEI. No cell sorting was done before RNA was extracted from the tissue. Sequenced: lung tumor tissue. This TCR was sampled from a man in his 70s with non-small cell lung cancer. The V call is TRBV2, the J call TRBJ2-7, with D unclear. This CDR3 is CGSSVSRSYEQYF. The CDR3, as DNA: TGTGGCAGCAGTGTCAGTCGGAGCTACGAGCAGTACTTC.